This T cell receptor beta chain derives from a study of blood T cell repertoires in COVID-19. Germline V gene data show CDR1 as DFQATT and CDR2 as SNEGSKA (reference sequence). The CDR3 contains 17 residues. Trimming at V came to 3 bases and at J to 6 bases, leaving 15 bases not matched to a gene. The protocol was immunoSEQ multiplex PCR, while the TCRdb copy is restricted to in-frame clones and leaves out a portion. The sample holds about 250,000 clones, about 85% seen once. Sequencing was carried out using PBMCs or T cells enriched from blood (not recorded which). The sequence came from a woman in her 50s who had recovered from COVID-19. The chain is built from TRBV20-1 and TRBJ2-4, with 9 bases lining up with TRBD2. CDR3 nucleotides: TGCAGTGCTAGTGGGGTGGCGGGAGGGATTCAACGAAACATTCAGTACTTC. Translating gives CSASGVAGGIQRNIQYF.